Listed here are 4 T cell receptor beta chains from one sample, sequenced in a study of blood T cell repertoires in COVID-19. The table came from immunoSEQ multiplex PCR; TCRdb's copy has only in-frame clones and leaves some out. Found here are 200,000 to 300,000 clones, approximately 80% of them singletons; the top ten hold roughly 9.6%. The sequenced sample was peripheral blood. Receptors were obtained from a woman older than 75 with acute or convalescent COVID-19.

This chain links TRBV19 with TRBJ1-5, with D possibly being TRBD1 (5 bases). The V and J ends lost 1 base and 2 bases respectively, with 12 bases between them. CDR1 and CDR2 from the germline V gene are LNHDA and SQIVND (reference sequence). This CDR3 comprises 16 residues. The CDR3 bases are TGTGCCAGTAGTATAGGAAAGGGGTCGGGCAATCAGCCCCAGCATTTT. This encodes CASSIGKGSGNQPQHF.

J is TRBJ2-1 and V is TRBV12-3 or TRBV12-4; TRBD1 matches 8 bases. V trimming: 10 bases; J trimming: 5 bases; junction bases outside the gene matches: 7. CDR3 length: 13 amino acids. CDR3: CATRGQVDNEQFF. CDR3 nucleotides: TGTGCCACAAGGGGACAGGTAGACAATGAGCAGTTCTTC.

V and J are TRBV7-2 and TRBJ1-5; 9 bases line up with TRBD1. V lost 5 bases, J lost 3 bases, and 5 bases stayed unmatched. The germline CDR1 and CDR2 sequences are SGHTA and FQGNSA. This CDR3 is 15 amino acids long. The CDR3 DNA follows: TGTGCCAGCAGCCCAGGACAGGGGTTCAATCAGCCCCAGCATTTT. Encoded protein: CASSPGQGFNQPQHF.

The chain carries TRBV6-1 and TRBJ1-1; 7 nucleotides line up with TRBD1. Looked up from germline, CDR1 is MNHNS and CDR2 is SASEGT. The trim removed 2 bases at V and 3 bases at J, leaving 6 bases unmatched. The CDR3 is 15 residues long. As DNA, the CDR3 is TGTGCCAGCAGTGAAAGGGGGCGCATATACACTGAAGCTTTCTTT. Translation: CASSERGRIYTEAFF.